The present entry profiles one TCR beta chain with its context. Its antigen is currently not known. Base quality data are lacking; no much larger clone is found one base away. The CDR3 regions of human TCRbeta chains were analyzed by immunosequencing. The authors processed their data as follows. TCRs in the repertoires were compared against a reference library of SARS-CoV-2-specific TCRs that had been generated with the MIRA antigen-specificity platform. Breadth meant the fraction of unique TCRs that were SARS-CoV-2-associated, whereas depth meant the fraction of total T cells that were SARS-CoV-2-associated. Using the MIRA data, each spike-specific TCR was mapped to the spike region that the TCR reacts to and placed in a CD4 or CD8 class. Log10-transformed breadth and depth values were compared by one-way ANOVA with Sidak's multiple comparisons tests. TCRdb holds this immuneACCESS table with in-frame rearrangements only. Some clones are missing; in checked studies, unresolved V genes explain under half, and the rest has no known cause. V, J and clone size are those of that table, while D and trimming were read from the DNA. For this sample there are roughly 130,000 clones; 92% appear just once. The ten most abundant clones make up 4% of the sample.

The intended sense of this specimen's time point label: about 28 days (+/-7) after the second vaccine dose. AZD1222 recipients given second doses at about 4 weeks or at about 12 weeks were pooled, since spike-specific TCR depth and breadth were not found to differ between the two schedules. Vaccinee samples came from UK trials COV001 and COV002, including a single-blind randomized controlled phase 2/3 trial of AZD1222 (ChAdOx1 nCoV-19) in healthy adults. For TCRbeta chain sequencing, PBMC samples from trial participants were taken at day 0 and at day 28 after the second dose. Via the germline V gene, CDR1 is MDHEN and CDR2 SYDVKM. V is pared back by 6 bases and J by 5 bases, with 17 bases lying between the germline termini. The CDR3 measures 14 amino acids from cysteine to phenylalanine. Only the CDR3 portion is preserved as DNA: 42 bases, with reading frame beginning at the first base. This entry belongs to a study of T cell responses to AZD1222 COVID-19 vaccine (dated by TCRdb to the early 2020s). With respect to the entire study: A total of 233 trial participants underwent TCR sequencing, of whom some 210 received two doses of AZD1222 and about 26 received two doses of the MenACWY control vaccine. Trial participants were enrolled by age into 18-55, 56-69 and 70-plus year subgroups, with about 150, 28 and 57 TCR-sequenced participants respectively. The paper's findings and limits, for the study overall: Because no day 14 peak-response samples were available, repertoires were characterized only after the peak T cell response. Participants were mostly white British and included more females than males, and it was suggested by the authors that clonal diversity may have been underestimated. The 56-69-year group was small, and its depth increase did not reach significance, likely because of low power. Only a handful of AZD1222 recipients were SARS-CoV-2 seropositive at baseline, limiting conclusions about previously exposed vaccinees. The whole spike protein was spanned by vaccine-associated CD4 TCRs, and dominant responses were seen in regions 160-218 and 743-854. Reportedly, almost half of the unique spike-specific TCRs recognized epitopes lying outside the regions that are mutated in the B.1.351 and B.1.1.7 variants. Spike-specific TCR breadth and depth rose significantly after two AZD1222 doses compared with day 0 and with MenACWY recipients.

The source material was peripheral blood, sampled 28 days after the second AZD1222 dose. The receptor chain draws on TRBV28 and TRBJ2-7; 5 matching bases give a weak D call of TRBD2. The TCR originated in an adult who received the AZD1222 COVID-19 vaccine. The CDR3 sequence is CASRSFGRSDEQYF. The DNA reads TGTGCCAGCAGATCGTTTGGGAGAAGCGACGAGCAGTACTTC.